This TCR beta chain was sequenced for a study of molecular identifiers for immune sequencing clone quantification (dated by TCRdb to 2017 to 2018). Regarding the research as a whole: For a replicate experiment, RNA from roughly 21,000 or 96,000 naive CD8 T cells was divided into five aliquots, of which four were sequenced. The study was a methods study using CD8 T cells to benchmark molecular-identifier clustering-based TCR repertoire sequencing (MIDCIRS) and TCR RNA copy counting. What the study reported, not specific to this receptor: Modeling estimated about three recovered TCR RNA copies per cell, compared with about 10 by digital PCR, which implies about 32% capture efficiency. Highly expanded clone sizes could be underestimated because identical TCR molecules may share a barcode. In CMV-specific effector cells, clones with more than 20 RNA copies contained over 97% of molecules, whereas in naive cells such clones contained under 1% of molecules. Without barcode sub-clustering, chimeric consensus sequences inflated TCR diversity; chimeras reached as high as 47%. Spiked-in Jurkat TCR RNA equivalent to a single cell was reported to be detectable even among 800,000 to 1,000,000 naive CD8 T cells. Naive libraries contained spiked-in Jurkat TCR RNA (more than 9 copies' worth), which is not part of the donor repertoire.

According to the germline V gene, CDR1 reads MGHRA and CDR2 reads YSYEKL. Deletion took 6 bases off V and 5 bases off J, with a span of 16 bases between the germline ends. The CDR3 runs 14 amino acids, cysteine and phenylalanine included. The sequence is cut down to CDR3 DNA, 42 bases in frame from base 1. Receptor libraries were prepared by PCR. Sequenced using an Illumina HiSeq 4000. Preparation of bulk TCR libraries followed a previously described approach, with the TCR primers listed in Table S5. Total RNA was purified with the Qiagen AllPrep DNA/RNA kit. Before any analysis, reads coming from multiple sequencing runs of the same library were combined into one pool. The study's processing was this. Reads were retained only if the reads had an exact TCR constant sequence, and the retained reads were trimmed to 150 nt and grouped according to their 12-nt molecular barcodes. Reads within each barcode group were sub-clustered using a 15% Levenshtein threshold, and quality-weighted consensus sequences were constructed for each RNA molecule. Non-functional sequences were discarded, and so were lower-count sequences lying one edit away from another sequence. Barcode sub-clusters with fewer than 20% of the maximum read count were removed, based on fitting two negative binomial distributions. The public reads were reanalyzed by TCRdb: fastp trimming at Q25, MiXCR alignment, in-frame beta chains only. Here each entry gathers all rows of one CDR3 protein and keeps the most common genes and DNA. V and J calls and clone size were set by TCRdb, not the authors. The sample table records around 480,000 distinct CDR3 sequences; around 21% of these occur just once. The biggest ten clones account for around 0.84% of the sample.

Libraries of naive CD8 T cells were built from approximately 22,000 to 940,000 sorted cells, with 10%, 30% or 50% of the purified RNA used. On a BD FACSAria II, naive CD8 T cells were FACS-sorted as CD8+CD4-CCR7+CD45RA+ and collected into RLT Plus buffer. To test detection sensitivity, Jurkat RNA equivalent to ten TCR copies was spiked into samples of about 19,000-1,100,000 naive CD8 T cells. CD8 T cells were enriched with RosetteSep CD8+ T Cell Enrichment Cocktail and Ficoll-Paque, followed by ACK red cell lysis. Remarks on this clonotype: Its binding antigen is unknown. No base-level quality is on record; no much larger clone is a single base apart.

Material: naive CD8+ T cells from blood, with Jurkat cell RNA spiked in. The cell subset or site tag for this specimen amounts to: FACS-sorted CD8+CD4-CCR7+CD45RA+ naive T cells. This TCR was recovered from a human donor in good health. Some libraries in this study had Jurkat cell RNA spiked in. The chain links TRBV4-1 with TRBJ1-2; a weak D assignment points to TRBD1 (6 bases agree). CDR3 reads: CASSPGDTSYGYTF. The DNA sequence is given as TGCGCCAGCAGTCCGGGGGACACCTCATATGGCTACACCTTC.